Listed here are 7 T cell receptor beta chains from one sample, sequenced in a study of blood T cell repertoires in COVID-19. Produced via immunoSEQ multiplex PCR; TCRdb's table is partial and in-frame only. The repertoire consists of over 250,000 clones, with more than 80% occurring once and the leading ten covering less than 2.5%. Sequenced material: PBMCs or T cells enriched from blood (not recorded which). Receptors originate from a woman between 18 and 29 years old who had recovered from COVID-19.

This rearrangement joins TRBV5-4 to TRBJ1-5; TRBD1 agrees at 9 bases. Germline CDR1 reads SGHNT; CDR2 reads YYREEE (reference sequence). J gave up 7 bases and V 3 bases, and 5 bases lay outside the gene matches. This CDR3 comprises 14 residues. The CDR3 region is CASSSGQGYQPQHF. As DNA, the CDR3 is TGTGCCAGCAGCTCCGGACAGGGGTACCAGCCCCAGCATTTT.

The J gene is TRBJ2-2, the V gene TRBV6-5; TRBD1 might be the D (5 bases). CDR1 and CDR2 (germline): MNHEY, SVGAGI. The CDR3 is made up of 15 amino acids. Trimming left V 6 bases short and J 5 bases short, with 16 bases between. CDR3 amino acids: CASSRSGSLTGELFF. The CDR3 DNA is TGTGCCAGCAGCCGTTCAGGGTCGTTAACCGGGGAGCTGTTTTTT.

Here the CDR3 DNA reads TGTGCCAGCACGCAGCGGGGGGGCCAGGCAGATACGCAGTATTTT. The encoded protein is CASTQRGGQADTQYF. The chain couples TRBV3-1 (or the pseudogene TRBV3-2) to TRBJ2-3; 10 bases are shared with TRBD2. The germline V gene has CDR1 LGHDT and CDR2 YNNKEL (reference sequence). V lost 7 bases and J lost 4; bases outside the gene matches: 8. The CDR3 has 15 amino acids.

The chain's CDR3 is CASSQDLGAFSGANVLTF. The CDR3 DNA reads as TGTGCCAGCAGCCAAGATTTGGGCGCATTCTCTGGGGCCAACGTCCTGACTTTC. J is TRBJ2-6 and V is TRBV3-1 (or the pseudogene TRBV3-2); no reliable D call. CDR3 length equals 18 residues. Germline CDR1 LGHDT, CDR2 YNNKEL (reference sequence). Between the trimmed V and J ends, which lost 0 bases and 0 bases, there was a span of 12 bases.

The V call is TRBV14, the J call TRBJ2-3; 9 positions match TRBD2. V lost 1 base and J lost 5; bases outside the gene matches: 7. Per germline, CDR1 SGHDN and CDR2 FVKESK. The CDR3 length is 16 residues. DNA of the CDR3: TGTGCCAGCAGCCAAGTTGGCGGGGGGGTTGAAGATACGCAGTATTTT. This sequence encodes CASSQVGGGVEDTQYF.

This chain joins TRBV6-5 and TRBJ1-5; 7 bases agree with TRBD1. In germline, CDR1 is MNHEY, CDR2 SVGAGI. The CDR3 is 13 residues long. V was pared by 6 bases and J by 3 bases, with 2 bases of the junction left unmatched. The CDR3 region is CASSGQANQPQHF. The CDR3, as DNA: TGTGCCAGCAGCGGACAGGCCAATCAGCCCCAGCATTTT.

CDR3 bases: TGTGCCAGCACCCGGACATCTGGCACAGATACGCAGTATTTT. It translates to CASTRTSGTDTQYF. This sequence joins TRBV9 and TRBJ2-3; tentative D call: TRBD1 (5 bases). Germline-derived CDR1 and CDR2 are SGDLS and YYNGEE. The CDR3 sequence is 14 residues long. Trimming removed 6 bases at V and 1 base at J, with 12 bases between.